This T cell receptor (beta chain) was identified in a study of lymphopenia after photon versus proton radiotherapy (dated by TCRdb to about 2019). With regard to the full study: The study compared the immunological effects of photon versus proton radiation therapy in patients with gastrointestinal tumors who developed high-grade lymphopenia. The cohort included over 15 patients with gastrointestinal tumors who developed lymphopenia after receiving either photon or proton therapy. The study was designed to characterize how the impact on the immune system differs between the two radiation modalities.

The receptor library was made with the immunoSEQ multiplex PCR assay. T cell repertoires were profiled by deep sequencing of rearranged TCR beta loci, alongside multiparametric flow cytometry. Held by TCRdb, this immuneACCESS table contains in-frame sequences only and omits some clones. Under half of the omission traces to an unresolved V gene where checked; the cause of the rest is unknown. Here the sample has approximately 65,000 clones; approximately 90% occur a single time. 9.5% to 15% of the sample lies in the top ten. The investigation overall reported the following: Across the cohort, an inverse correlation was found between a larger post-nadir drop in TCR diversity and overall survival time among patients who died. After the lymphocyte count nadir, oligoclonal expansion, especially of CD8+ Temra cells, was observed in photon-treated repertoires, and the drop in diversity was driven by this expansion. During treatment, patients who received photon therapy lost naive T cells and TCR diversity and gained effector/memory populations, whereas patients who received proton therapy remained relatively stable. The authors looked at the survival association only in patients who died, and they framed better survival with proton therapy as a possibility rather than a demonstrated result.

Details on this clone: Its antigen is unknown. No quality values exist for individual bases; no much larger clone is one base distant.

The sequence was collected from an elderly man with esophageal cancer. Material: peripheral blood, obtained from a patient treated with proton-based radiotherapy.

This receptor has the CDR3 CASSPGGAGADTQYF. The bases are TGTGCCAGCAGCCCGGGGGGAGCCGGGGCAGATACGCAGTATTTT. The V and J segments used are TRBV7-9 and TRBJ2-3; 7 central bases correspond to TRBD2. CDR1 and CDR2, looked up from the germline V gene (reference sequence), are SEHNR and FQNEAQ. Germline trimming amounts to 5 bases on V and 4 bases on J, with 9 as the count of junction bases outside the gene matches. From cysteine to phenylalanine, the CDR3 is 15 amino acids long. The retained sequence is limited to the CDR3, 45 bases, with the frame set at the first base.